This T cell receptor beta chain was sequenced during a study of blood T cell repertoires in COVID-19. Study in general: Samples taken during acute and convalescent COVID-19 were collected in the United States, Italy and Spain. The analysed material was cDNA or gDNA that came from T cells, B-cell-depleted T cells, or PBMCs.

Per the original data handling: Amplification of reference gene primers was used by the study to estimate nucleated cell counts. Sequencing was performed with immunoSEQ multiplex PCR; in TCRdb, only in-frame clones are kept and a portion is missing. Clone size and the V and J calls come from that table; the DNA yielded D and trimming. Among about 290,000 clones listed, around four fifths were seen once. The source material was peripheral blood. The sequence derives from a woman aged 50 to 60 with active or convalescent COVID-19.

The CDR3 sequence is CASRSKIAGDRDTQYF. The CDR3 DNA reads as TGTGCCAGCAGGTCCAAAATAGCGGGAGATAGAGATACGCAGTATTTT. The chain recombines TRBV5-4 with TRBJ2-3, with 9 bases that match TRBD2. Germline V CDR1 and CDR2: SGHNT, YYREEE (reference sequence). V lost 5 bases, J lost 5 bases, and 12 bases stayed unmatched. The CDR3 runs to 16 residues.